The 19 T cell receptor beta chains below come from one sample, sequenced in a study of T-cell reconstitution after alpha-beta-depleted transplantation in children. Preparing the TCRbeta library involved the use of unique molecular identifiers. TCRdb itself ran the PCR reads through MiXCR, one entry per CDR3 protein. Of some 550,000 distinct CDR3 sequences listed, under 25% were seen once; the top ten hold roughly 14%. This specimen was PBMCs, mostly from graft donor cells, taken 360 days after TCRalphabeta/CD19-depleted stem cell transplant. The receptors derive from a boy younger than two who had a stem cell transplant for acute myeloid leukemia, so the T cells may come from the graft donor.

This clonotype came up many times. V usage is TRBV12-3 or TRBV12-4 and J usage is TRBJ2-3; D is possibly TRBD1 (6 bases). The CDR3 runs to 15 residues. V lost 3 bases, J lost 4 bases, and 14 bases lay in between. The chain's CDR3 is CASSLRLPGADTQYF. CDR3 sequence (DNA): TGTGCCAGCAGTTTGCGCCTCCCAGGGGCAGATACGCAGTATTTT.

This clonotype came up many times. The chain has TRBV20-1 and TRBJ1-4, with unresolved D. Per the germline V gene, CDR1 is DFQATT and CDR2 is SNEGSKA (reference sequence). Trimming took 6 bases from V and 2 from J, leaving 10 bases between them. This CDR3 is 13 amino acids long. CDR3 sequence reads: CSAQRVTNEKLFF. The CDR3 coding sequence is TGCAGTGCACAAAGGGTGACTAATGAAAAACTGTTTTTT.

This sequence joins TRBV4-1 and TRBJ2-1; TRBD2 might be the D (5 bases). Trimming removed 0 bases at V and 11 bases at J, with 8 bases between. The germline V gene has CDR1 MGHRA and CDR2 YSYEKL. CDR3 length: 12 amino acids. DNA of the CDR3: TGCGCCAGCAGCCAAGACCGGAGGAAGCAGTTCTTC. Its translation: CASSQDRRKQFF.

This chain uses TRBV11-2 with TRBJ2-5, with D perhaps matching TRBD1 or TRBD2 (6 bases each). This CDR3 spans 15 amino acids. Germline loops: CDR1 SGHAT, CDR2 FQNNGV. The ends were cut back, 1 base at V and 5 bases at J, with 14 bases in the middle. Here the CDR3 DNA reads TGTGCCAGCAGCTTAGTTCCGGGGGCAGGGGAGACCCAGTACTTC. Translated: CASSLVPGAGETQYF.

This clonotype showed up many times. The V and J genes are TRBV29-1 and TRBJ1-1; a weak D match, TRBD1 (6 bases). Germline V gives CDR1 SQVTM, CDR2 ANQGSEA. The V end lost 3 bases, the J end lost 6 bases, and 14 bases lay between the germline ends. The CDR3 loop spans 13 amino acids. The CDR3: CSVDNREGAEAFF. The DNA for the CDR3 is TGCAGCGTTGACAACAGGGAAGGGGCTGAAGCTTTCTTT. Drawing the rest from reference TRBV29-1 and TRBJ1-1, the complete variable domain is SAVISQKPSRDICQRGTSLTIQCQVDSQVTMMFWYRQQPGQSLTLIATANQGSEATYESGFVIDKFPISRPNLTFSTLTVSNMSPEDSSIYLCSVDNREGAEAFFGQGTRLTVV.

The sample holds many counts of this clonotype. This rearrangement joins TRBV6-1 to TRBJ2-7; TRBD1 agrees at 8 bases. After removal of 6 bases from V and 6 bases from J, the junction contained 10 bases not matched to a gene. In germline, CDR1 is MNHNS, CDR2 SASEGT. The CDR3 is 14 amino acids. The DNA of the CDR3 is TGTGCCAGCAGCGCAGGGGGCCCCGGGGGCGAGCAGTACGTC. Encoded protein: CASSAGGPGGEQYV.

At least ten counts were recorded for this clonotype. The gene calls are TRBV9 and TRBJ2-1, with 13 bases aligning to TRBD2. Germline V lookup: CDR1 SGDLS, CDR2 YYNGEE. V shed 3 bases, J shed 5 bases, and the junction held 11 bases outside the gene matches. The CDR3 spans 18 residues. The CDR3 region has the DNA TGTGCCAGCAGCGCCGATCGGAAACTAGCGGGGGGGCACAATGAGCAGTTCTTC. Encoded protein: CASSADRKLAGGHNEQFF.

The V gene is TRBV4-3, the J gene TRBJ2-1; D gene unclear. This CDR3 contains 14 residues. Trimming left V 0 bases short and J 6 bases short, with 9 bases between. The germline V gene has CDR1 LGHNA and CDR2 YSLEER. Here the CDR3 reads CASSQDERGNEQFF. DNA of the CDR3: TGCGCCAGCAGCCAAGATGAGCGAGGCAATGAGCAGTTCTTC.

This clonotype has ten or more counts. The chain combines TRBV12-3 or TRBV12-4 with TRBJ1-2, with D perhaps matching TRBD1 (6 bases). This CDR3 contains 13 residues. V was shortened by 6 bases and J by 4 bases, with 12 bases between the two germline ends. The DNA for the CDR3 is TGTGCCAGCAGAGACAGGCCGGCCTATGGCTACACCTTC. Protein: CASRDRPAYGYTF.

In this sample, this clonotype turned up once. The chain employs TRBV7-9 and TRBJ2-2; D gene uncertain. This CDR3 contains 15 residues. CDR1 SEHNR and CDR2 FQNEAQ come from the germline V gene (reference sequence). The V and J ends lost 2 bases and 6 bases respectively, with 13 bases between them. As DNA, the CDR3 is TGTGCCAGCAGCTTATTCAAACCGGGTGCCGGGGAGCTGTTTTTT. It yields the protein CASSLFKPGAGELFF.

The CDR3: CSGGARDQPQHF. CDR3 bases: TGCAGTGGGGGGGCTCGGGACCAGCCCCAGCATTTT. This chain connects TRBV20-1 to TRBJ1-5, with D possibly TRBD1 on 6 matching bases. The germline V gene encodes CDR1 DFQATT and CDR2 SNEGSKA (reference sequence). This CDR3 contains 12 residues. The ends were cut back, 7 bases at V and 7 bases at J, with 14 bases in the middle.

This clonotype showed up just a few times. The chain is built from TRBV12-3 or TRBV12-4 and TRBJ1-1; D gene uncertain. This CDR3 has 13 residues. The germline V and J ends were trimmed by 3 bases and 5 bases, with 10 bases remaining between them. The CDR3 here is CASSFGVSTEAFF. CDR3 nucleotide sequence: TGTGCCAGCAGTTTTGGAGTCTCTACTGAAGCTTTCTTT.

CDR3 nucleotide sequence: TGTGCCAGCAGCTTCCGCAGGGGATCCGATACGCAGTATTTT. It specifies CASSFRRGSDTQYF. The rearrangement links TRBV5-6 to TRBJ2-3, with D perhaps matching TRBD1 (6 bases). The ends were cut back, 2 bases at V and 6 bases at J, with 13 bases in the middle. Looked up from germline, CDR1 is SGHDT and CDR2 is YYEEEE. The CDR3 is made up of 14 amino acids.

This clonotype has a count of ten or more. The chain joins TRBV29-1 to TRBJ2-7; D may correspond to TRBD1 or TRBD2 (5 bases each). The CDR3 extends over 15 amino acids. V was trimmed by 0 bases and J by 5 bases, leaving 17 bases between them. CDR1 is SQVTM and CDR2 is ANQGSEA in the germline V gene. The CDR3: CSVEDLGREKDEQYV. CDR3 nucleotide sequence: TGCAGCGTTGAAGATCTGGGCAGGGAGAAAGACGAGCAGTACGTC.

This clonotype was detected a few times. The chain joins TRBV10-3 to TRBJ2-3, with 10 bases that match TRBD1. Germline V gene data show CDR1 as ENHRY and CDR2 as SYGVKD. The junction had 8 bases not matched to a gene; V was cut back by 6 bases and J by 5 bases. This CDR3 has 15 amino acids. In nucleotides, the CDR3 is TGTGCCATCAGCAGCGACAGGGGGCGCCTAGATACGCAGTATTTT. Amino acids: CAISSDRGRLDTQYF.

This clonotype appeared a few times. The rearrangement uses TRBV5-1 and TRBJ1-1; 7 bases align to TRBD1. Germline V CDR1 and CDR2: SGHRS, YFSETQ. Unmatched junction bases numbered 12, after V lost 4 bases and J lost 0 bases. The CDR3 is made up of 17 amino acids. The CDR3 here is CASSPREGAGMNTEAFF. CDR3 coding DNA: TGCGCCAGCAGCCCCAGGGAGGGGGCAGGTATGAACACTGAAGCTTTCTTT.

Many counts were recorded for this clonotype. The chain links TRBV6-6 to TRBJ2-5, with D unclear. Germline CDR1 reads MNHNY; CDR2 reads SVGAGI (reference sequence). Trimming shortened V by 6 bases and J by 3 bases, and 2 bases separated the two germline ends. This CDR3 is built from 10 residues. The CDR3 here is CASRKETQYF. CDR3 nucleotides: TGTGCCAGCAGAAAAGAGACCCAGTACTTC.

This clonotype was counted at least ten times. The chain combines TRBV25-1 with TRBJ2-3; tentatively, D is TRBD1 or TRBD2 (5 bases each). Germline V CDR1 and CDR2: MGHDK, SYGVNS. V shed 3 bases and J shed 3 bases, with 16 bases lying between them. The CDR3 spans 16 residues. Here the CDR3 reads CASSEFWLGTTDTQYF. CDR3 sequence (DNA): TGTGCCAGCAGTGAGTTCTGGCTGGGGACGACAGATACGCAGTATTTT.

The rearrangement uses TRBV4-1 and TRBJ1-3; D is unclear. Germline CDR1 and CDR2: MGHRA and YSYEKL. V lost 3 bases and J lost 0, with 9 bases in between. This CDR3 is 15 amino acids long. CDR3 protein: CASSQWADSGNTIYF. DNA of the CDR3: TGCGCCAGCAGCCAGTGGGCAGACTCTGGAAACACCATATATTTT.